The present TCR beta chain was sequenced within a study of T cells in Graves' hyperthyroidism and ophthalmopathy. This clonotype was recorded many times. Patients having uncontrolled infection, another autoimmune disease, pregnancy or lactation were not included. It was RNA transcripts that yielded the amplified TCR beta CDR3 regions. The TCR CDR3 was amplified in a first-round RT-PCR using the HTBI primer set. TCRdb fed the multiplex PCR reads into MiXCR, producing one record per CDR3 protein. The sample has a few hundred thousand distinct CDR3 sequences; about 20% are singletons. The CDR3 runs to 17 residues. CDR1 and CDR2 (germline): SGHKS, YYEKEE (reference sequence). The V end was cut by 1 base, the J end by 1 base, with 17 bases between.

J is TRBJ1-1 and V is TRBV5-5; D not resolved. The source is a man aged 25 to 40 with Graves' ophthalmopathy. The sample was blood. CDR3 coding DNA: TGTGCCAGCAGCTTGTTACTTCAGGCGAGGTCGAACACTGAAGCTTTCTTT. Its protein is CASSLLLQARSNTEAFF. Drawing the rest from reference TRBV5-5 and TRBJ1-1, the complete variable domain is DAGVTQSPTHLIKTRGQQVTLRCSPISGHKSVSWYQQVLGQGPQFIFQYYEKEERGRGNFPDRFSARQFPNYSSELNVNALLLGDSALYLCASSLLLQARSNTEAFFGQGTRLTVV.